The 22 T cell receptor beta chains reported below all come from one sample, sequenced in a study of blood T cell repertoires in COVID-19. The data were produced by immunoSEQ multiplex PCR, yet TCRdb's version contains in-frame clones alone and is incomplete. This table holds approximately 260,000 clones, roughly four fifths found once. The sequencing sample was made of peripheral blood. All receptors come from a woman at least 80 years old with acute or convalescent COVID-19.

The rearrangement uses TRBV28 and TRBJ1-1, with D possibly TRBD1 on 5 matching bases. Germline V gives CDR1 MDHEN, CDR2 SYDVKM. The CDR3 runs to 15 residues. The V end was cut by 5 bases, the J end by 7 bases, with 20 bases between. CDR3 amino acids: CASSISGRGKSEAFF. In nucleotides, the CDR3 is TGTGCCAGCAGTATATCCGGGCGGGGGAAAAGTGAAGCTTTCTTT.

CDR3 sequence reads: CASGTGPLYGYTF. Here the CDR3 DNA reads TGTGCCAGCGGTACAGGGCCACTCTATGGCTACACCTTC. The rearrangement links TRBV6-5 to TRBJ1-2; D is perhaps TRBD1 (6 bases). Germline lookup yields CDR1 MNHEY and CDR2 SVGAGI. The ends were cut back, 8 bases at V and 4 bases at J, with 14 bases in the middle. The CDR3 runs to 13 residues.

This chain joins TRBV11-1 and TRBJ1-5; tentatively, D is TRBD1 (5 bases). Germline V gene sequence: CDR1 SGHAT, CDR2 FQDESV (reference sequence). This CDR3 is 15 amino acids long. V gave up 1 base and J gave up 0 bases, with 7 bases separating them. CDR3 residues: CASSLGRGSNQPQHF. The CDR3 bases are TGTGCCAGCAGCTTAGGAAGGGGTAGCAATCAGCCCCAGCATTTT. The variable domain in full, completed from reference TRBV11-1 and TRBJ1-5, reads EAEVAQSPRYKITEKSQAVAFWCDPISGHATLYWYRQILGQGPELLVQFQDESVVDDSQLPKDRFSAERLKGVDSTLKIQPAELGDSAMYLCASSLGRGSNQPQHFGDGTRLSIL.

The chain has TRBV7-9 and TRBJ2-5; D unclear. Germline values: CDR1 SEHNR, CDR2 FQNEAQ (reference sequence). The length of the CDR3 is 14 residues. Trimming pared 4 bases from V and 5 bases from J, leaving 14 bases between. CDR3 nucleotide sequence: TGTGCCAGCAGCTCCAGAAGGCAGGTCGAGACCCAGTACTTC. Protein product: CASSSRRQVETQYF.

The CDR3 bases are TGTGCCAGTAATGACAGGGGGCGCGCCTATGGCTACACCTTC. Translating gives CASNDRGRAYGYTF. The chain uses TRBV19 and TRBJ1-2, with 10 bases that match TRBD1. The germline gives CDR1 LNHDA, CDR2 SQIVND (reference sequence). The V segment lost 7 bases and the J segment 4 bases; nucleotides outside the gene matches: 6. The CDR3 covers 14 residues.

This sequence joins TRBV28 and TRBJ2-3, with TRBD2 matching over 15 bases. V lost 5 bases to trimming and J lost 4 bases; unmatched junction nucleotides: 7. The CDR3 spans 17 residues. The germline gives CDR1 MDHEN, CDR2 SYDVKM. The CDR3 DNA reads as TGTGCCAGCAGTCCTCCGGGACTAGCGGGGGGCTCAGATACGCAGTATTTT. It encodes CASSPPGLAGGSDTQYF.

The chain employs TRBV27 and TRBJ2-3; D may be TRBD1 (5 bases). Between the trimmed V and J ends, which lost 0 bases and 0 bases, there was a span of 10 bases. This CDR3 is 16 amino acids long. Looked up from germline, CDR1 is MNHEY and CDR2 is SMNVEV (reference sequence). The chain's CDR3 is CASSLSPGQSTDTQYF. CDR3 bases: TGTGCCAGCAGTTTATCTCCAGGGCAAAGCACAGATACGCAGTATTTT.

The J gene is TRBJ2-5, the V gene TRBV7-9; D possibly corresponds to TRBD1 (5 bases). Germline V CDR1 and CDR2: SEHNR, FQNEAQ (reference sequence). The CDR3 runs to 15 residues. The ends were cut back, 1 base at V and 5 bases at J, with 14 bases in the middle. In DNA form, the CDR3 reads TGTGCCAGCAGCTTAGGGGGCAGGCGATCGGAGACCCAGTACTTC. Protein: CASSLGGRRSETQYF.

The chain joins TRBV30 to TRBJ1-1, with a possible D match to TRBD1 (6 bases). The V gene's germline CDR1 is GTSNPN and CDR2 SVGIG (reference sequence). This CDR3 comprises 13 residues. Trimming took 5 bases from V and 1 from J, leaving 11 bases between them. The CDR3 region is CAWAETGNTEAFF. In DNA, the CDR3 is TGTGCCTGGGCTGAGACAGGGAACACTGAAGCTTTCTTT.

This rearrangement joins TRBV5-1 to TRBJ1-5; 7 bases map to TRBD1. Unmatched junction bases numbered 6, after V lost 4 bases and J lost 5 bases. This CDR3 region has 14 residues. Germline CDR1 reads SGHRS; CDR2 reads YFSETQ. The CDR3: CASSDGTVDQPQHF. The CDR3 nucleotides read TGCGCCAGCAGCGATGGGACAGTTGATCAGCCCCAGCATTTT. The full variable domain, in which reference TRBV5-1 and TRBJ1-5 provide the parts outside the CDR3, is KAGVTQTPRYLIKTRGQQVTLSCSPISGHRSVSWYQQTPGQGLQFLFEYFSETQRNKGNFPGRFSGRQFSNSRSEMNVSTLELGDSALYLCASSDGTVDQPQHFGDGTRLSIL.

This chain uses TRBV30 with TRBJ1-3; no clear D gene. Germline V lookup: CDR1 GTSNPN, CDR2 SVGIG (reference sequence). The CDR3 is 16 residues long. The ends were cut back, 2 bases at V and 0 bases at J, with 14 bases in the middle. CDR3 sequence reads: CAWSIGLESSGNTIYF. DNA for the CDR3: TGTGCCTGGAGTATTGGACTCGAGAGCTCTGGAAACACCATATATTTT.

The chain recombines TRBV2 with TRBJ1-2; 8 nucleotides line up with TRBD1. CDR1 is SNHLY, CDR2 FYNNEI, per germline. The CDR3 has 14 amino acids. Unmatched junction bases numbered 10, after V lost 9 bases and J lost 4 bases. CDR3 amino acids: CASKDRDRTYGYTF. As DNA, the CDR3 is TGTGCCAGTAAGGACCGGGACAGGACCTATGGCTACACCTTC.

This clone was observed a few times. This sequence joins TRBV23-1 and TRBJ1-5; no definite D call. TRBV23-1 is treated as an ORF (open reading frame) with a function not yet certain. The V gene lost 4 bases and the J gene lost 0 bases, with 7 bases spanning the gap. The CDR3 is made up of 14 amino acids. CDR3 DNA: TGCGCCAGCAGTCTGAGCTATAGCAATCAGCCCCAGCATTTT. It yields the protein CASSLSYSNQPQHF.

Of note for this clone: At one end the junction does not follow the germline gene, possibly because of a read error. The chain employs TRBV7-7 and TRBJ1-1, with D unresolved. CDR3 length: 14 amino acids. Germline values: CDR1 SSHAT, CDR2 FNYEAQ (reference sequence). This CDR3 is CASSLVCRNTEAFF. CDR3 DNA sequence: TGTGCTAGCAGCTTAGTTTGCAGGAACACTGAAGCTTTCTTT. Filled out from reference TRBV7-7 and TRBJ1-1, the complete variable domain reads GAGVSQSPRYKVTKRGQDVTLRCDPISSHATLYWYQQALGQGPEFLTYFNYEAQPDKSGLPSDRFSAERPEGSISTLTIQRTEQRDSAMYRCASSLVCRNTEAFFGQGTRLTVV.

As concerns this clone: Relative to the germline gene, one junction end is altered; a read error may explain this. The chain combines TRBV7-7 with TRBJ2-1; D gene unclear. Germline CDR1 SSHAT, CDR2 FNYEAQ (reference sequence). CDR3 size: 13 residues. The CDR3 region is CASSLDSGNEQFF. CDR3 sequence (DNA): TGTGCTAGCAGCTTAGACTCCGGGAATGAGCAGTTCTTC.

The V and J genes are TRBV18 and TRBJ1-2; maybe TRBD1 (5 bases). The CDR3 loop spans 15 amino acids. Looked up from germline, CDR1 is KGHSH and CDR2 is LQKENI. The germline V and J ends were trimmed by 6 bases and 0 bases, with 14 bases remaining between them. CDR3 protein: CASSPGRPPNYGYTF. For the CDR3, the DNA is TGTGCCAGCTCCCCAGGGAGGCCTCCTAACTATGGCTACACCTTC.

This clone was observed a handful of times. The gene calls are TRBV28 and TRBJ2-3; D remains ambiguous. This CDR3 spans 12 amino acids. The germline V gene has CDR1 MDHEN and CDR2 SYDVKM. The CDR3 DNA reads TGTGGTTCCGGCTCCGACTCAGATACGCAGTATTTT. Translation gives CGSGSDSDTQYF.

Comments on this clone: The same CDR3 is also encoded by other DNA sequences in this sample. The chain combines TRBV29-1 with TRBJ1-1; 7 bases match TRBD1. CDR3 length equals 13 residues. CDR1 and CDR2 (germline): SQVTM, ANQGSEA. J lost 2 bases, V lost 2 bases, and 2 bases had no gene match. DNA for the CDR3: TGCAGCGTTGAAAGGGGGCAAAACACTGAAGCTTTCTTT. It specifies CSVERGQNTEAFF. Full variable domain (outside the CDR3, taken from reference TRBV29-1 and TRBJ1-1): SAVISQKPSRDICQRGTSLTIQCQVDSQVTMMFWYRQQPGQSLTLIATANQGSEATYESGFVIDKFPISRPNLTFSTLTVSNMSPEDSSIYLCSVERGQNTEAFFGQGTRLTVV.

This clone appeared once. DNA for the CDR3: TGCGCCAGCAGCCATTCAGGGCTTGGGGAAAAACTGTTTTTT. Protein product: CASSHSGLGEKLFF. The chain carries TRBV5-1 and TRBJ1-4, with D maybe TRBD1 (5 bases). The CDR3 extends over 14 amino acids. V was pared by 4 bases and J by 8 bases, with 15 bases between. In germline, CDR1 is SGHRS, CDR2 YFSETQ.

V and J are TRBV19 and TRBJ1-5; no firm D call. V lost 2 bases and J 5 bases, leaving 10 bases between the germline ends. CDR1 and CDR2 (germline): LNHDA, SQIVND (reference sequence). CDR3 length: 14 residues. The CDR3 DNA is TGTGCCAGTAGTATAATTCGCGAAGATCAGCCCCAGCATTTT. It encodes CASSIIREDQPQHF. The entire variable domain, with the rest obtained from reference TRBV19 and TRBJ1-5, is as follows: DGGITQSPKYLFRKEGQNVTLSCEQNLNHDAMYWYRQDPGQGLRLIYYSQIVNDFQKGDIAEGYSVSREKKESFPLTVTSAQKNPTAFYLCASSIIREDQPQHFGDGTRLSIL.

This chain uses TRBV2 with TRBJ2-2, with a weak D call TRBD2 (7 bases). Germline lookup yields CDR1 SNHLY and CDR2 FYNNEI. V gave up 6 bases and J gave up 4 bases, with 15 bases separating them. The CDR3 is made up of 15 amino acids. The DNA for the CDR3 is TGTGCCAGCAGAGGGGAGGGGGGCGTCACCGGGGAGCTGTTTTTT. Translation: CASRGEGGVTGELFF.

The DNA for the CDR3 is TGTGCCAGCGGTGTGGACAGGGGGGCGTACGAGCAGTACTTC. It specifies CASGVDRGAYEQYF. The chain recombines TRBV2 with TRBJ2-7; 10 bases align to TRBD1. The length of the CDR3 is 14 residues. Trimming cost V 8 bases and J 4 bases; bases outside gene matches: 8. Germline V gene lookup returns CDR1 SNHLY and CDR2 FYNNEI.